This T cell receptor beta chain was profiled in a study of regulatory T cells in long-lasting Graves disease. Relying on iRepertoire HTBI primers and Arm-PCR of CDR3 regions, the team built TCR beta libraries. MiXCR was run by TCRdb on the multiplex PCR reads, yielding one entry per CDR3 protein. The sample records 400,000 or so distinct CDR3 sequences, about 20% being singletons. The length of the CDR3 is 13 residues. The V end lost 6 bases, the J end lost 6 bases, and 14 bases lay between the germline ends. Germline assignment: CDR1 SEHNR and CDR2 FQNEAQ (reference sequence). Stated time point: persistent/refractory GD, antithyroid drugs over 5 years with positive TRAb. RNA from PBMCs was the source of the TCR library.

The sequence derives from a female donor with Graves disease. Material: peripheral blood mononuclear cells (PBMCs), obtained when the disease was refractory, from a patient treated with antithyroid drugs. The chain recombines TRBV7-9 with TRBJ1-1; D gene unclear. The CDR3 nucleotides are TGTGCCAGCAGAACTTATACGGGTTCTGAAGCTTTCTTT. This sequence encodes CASRTYTGSEAFF.